The 20 T cell receptor beta chains reported below all come from one sample, sequenced in a study of OX40 agonist ivuxolimab in advanced cancers. Data came from immunoSEQ multiplex PCR; TCRdb stores just in-frame clones and leaves some out. The sample gives 40,000 to 50,000 clones, about nine tenths of which show up once; 40% to 65% is in the top ten. The sample here was CD4+ or CD8+ T cells sorted from blood, taken in a trial of the OX40 agonist ivuxolimab. These receptors came from an adult with an advanced solid tumor such as melanoma, head and neck, liver or kidney cancer.

The J gene is TRBJ2-7, the V gene TRBV6-5; D is undetermined. Trimming removed 0 bases at V and 5 bases at J, with 8 bases between. Germline V gene sequence: CDR1 MNHEY, CDR2 SVGAGI. The CDR3 is 13 residues long. CDR3 loop: CASSYSNSNEQYF. For the CDR3, the DNA is TGTGCCAGCAGTTACTCAAACAGCAACGAGCAGTACTTC.

This chain joins TRBV6-1 and TRBJ2-3, with 10 bases identical to TRBD2. This CDR3 comprises 15 residues. The V segment lost 5 bases and the J segment 6 bases; nucleotides outside the gene matches: 8. The V gene's germline CDR1 is MNHNS and CDR2 SASEGT. CDR3 sequence: CASSFSGRLGDTQYF. As DNA, the CDR3 is TGTGCCAGCAGTTTTAGCGGGAGGCTGGGGGATACGCAGTATTTT.

V is TRBV30 and J is TRBJ1-3; TRBD1 matches 7 bases. The CDR3 is 14 amino acids. Germline CDR1 and CDR2: GTSNPN and SVGIG (reference sequence). After removal of 0 bases from V and 2 bases from J, the junction contained 1 base not matched to a gene. CDR3 loop: CAWSVGQAGNTIYF. Here the CDR3 DNA reads TGTGCCTGGAGTGTCGGACAGGCTGGAAACACCATATATTTT.

The rearrangement links TRBV5-6 to TRBJ2-7; D assignment may be TRBD1 or TRBD2 (5 bases each). The CDR3 is 16 residues long. Trimming removed 3 bases from V and 2 bases from J, with 18 bases in between. Germline V CDR1 and CDR2: SGHDT, YYEEEE. The CDR3 here is CASSCPGSLGAYEQYF. The CDR3 region has the DNA TGTGCCAGCAGCTGTCCGGGAAGTCTAGGGGCCTACGAGCAGTACTTC.

This chain uses TRBV25-1 with TRBJ1-1; D is perhaps TRBD1 (5 bases). Germline values: CDR1 MGHDK, CDR2 SYGVNS. The CDR3 loop spans 16 amino acids. With 2 bases removed from V and 1 base from J, the gap between germline ends came to 14 bases. CDR3 in amino acids: CASSEKDNRGNTEAFF. The CDR3 nucleotides read TGTGCCAGCAGTGAAAAGGACAACCGTGGGAACACTGAAGCTTTCTTT.

The genes are TRBV7-9 and TRBJ2-7; TRBD2 agrees at 8 bases. CDR3 length equals 15 residues. Germline trimming cut 5 bases from V and 3 bases from J; bases unmatched to any gene: 9. Germline V gene data show CDR1 as SEHNR and CDR2 as FQNEAQ (reference sequence). In DNA, the CDR3 is TGTGCCAGCAGCGCCCGCGGGGGGCTGAACTACGAGCAGTACTTC. Translation: CASSARGGLNYEQYF.

The chain has TRBV19 and TRBJ1-5; D is unresolved. The CDR3 covers 15 residues. V dropped 3 bases and J dropped 5 bases, with 14 bases sitting between them. Germline CDR1 is LNHDA and CDR2 is SQIVND (reference sequence). This chain's CDR3 is CASSISAGFYQPQHF. The DNA for the CDR3 is TGTGCCAGTAGTATTTCGGCAGGCTTTTATCAGCCCCAGCATTTT.

V is TRBV11-3 and J is TRBJ2-3, with D tentatively TRBD1 (5 bases). The V gene lost 0 bases and the J gene lost 2 bases, with 12 bases spanning the gap. Germline V CDR1 and CDR2: SGHNT, YENEEA. The length of the CDR3 is 16 residues. CDR3 loop: CASSLDTGHSTDTQYF. CDR3 in DNA: TGTGCCAGCAGCTTAGATACAGGCCACTCCACAGATACGCAGTATTTT.

The chain links TRBV18 to TRBJ2-7, with 8 bases lining up with TRBD2. V lost 5 bases and J lost 7; bases outside the gene matches: 16. CDR3 length equals 16 residues. CDR1 is KGHSH and CDR2 is LQKENI in the germline V gene. The DNA of the CDR3 is TGTGCCAGCTCATTGGCGGGAGGCAGGGGCTTGTTGGAGCAGTACTTC. Translated: CASSLAGGRGLLEQYF.

CDR3 nucleotides: TGCGCCAGCAGCTTGGGCTACCCGAACACCGGGGAGCTGTTTTTT. As protein: CASSLGYPNTGELFF. The chain employs TRBV5-1 and TRBJ2-2; D uncertain. V lost 0 bases to trimming and J lost 0 bases, with 6 bases between them. This CDR3 comprises 15 residues. Germline CDR1 and CDR2: SGHRS and YFSETQ.

This clone has just a few counts. V usage is TRBV19 and J usage is TRBJ2-1; 8 nucleotides match TRBD2. Germline V gene data show CDR1 as LNHDA and CDR2 as SQIVND (reference sequence). The J segment lost 2 bases and the V segment lost 5 bases, leaving 5 bases of the junction unmatched. CDR3 size: 15 residues. The CDR3 is CASSAGTSAYNEQFF. The CDR3 coding sequence is TGTGCCAGTAGTGCCGGGACTAGTGCCTACAATGAGCAGTTCTTC. Supplemented by reference TRBV19 and TRBJ2-1, the full variable domain reads DGGITQSPKYLFRKEGQNVTLSCEQNLNHDAMYWYRQDPGQGLRLIYYSQIVNDFQKGDIAEGYSVSREKKESFPLTVTSAQKNPTAFYLCASSAGTSAYNEQFFGPGTRLTVL.

V gene TRBV9 combines with J gene TRBJ2-1; 9 positions match TRBD2. The CDR3 is 16 residues long. Germline-derived CDR1 and CDR2 are SGDLS and YYNGEE. The trim removed 0 bases at V and 7 bases at J, leaving 8 bases unmatched. The CDR3 spells CASSVVGAGGSNEQFF. Here the CDR3 DNA reads TGTGCCAGCAGCGTAGTCGGAGCGGGAGGATCAAATGAGCAGTTCTTC. Variable domain in full (rest from reference TRBV9 and TRBJ2-1): DSGVTQTPKHLITATGQRVTLRCSPRSGDLSVYWYQQSLDQGLQFLIQYYNGEERAKGNILERFSAQQFPDLHSELNLSSLELGDSALYFCASSVVGAGGSNEQFFGPGTRLTVL.

V usage is TRBV28 and J usage is TRBJ2-7; 8 positions agree with TRBD1. Germline values: CDR1 MDHEN, CDR2 SYDVKM. The CDR3 loop spans 15 amino acids. V shed 4 bases and J 7 bases; nucleotides not matched to a gene: 12. CDR3 sequence: CASSSDPGTGREQYF. CDR3 coding DNA: TGTGCCAGCAGTTCCGACCCGGGGACAGGCAGAGAGCAGTACTTC.

This sequence joins TRBV28 and TRBJ2-3; 8 bases are a match to TRBD2. The V and J ends lost 5 bases and 3 bases, in that order; junction bases with no gene match: 7. From germline, CDR1 is MDHEN and CDR2 SYDVKM. This CDR3 spans 15 amino acids. CDR3 in amino acids: CASSERGLYTDTQYF. The DNA for the CDR3 is TGTGCCAGCAGTGAGCGGGGGTTGTATACAGATACGCAGTATTTT.

The chain joins TRBV6-5 to TRBJ1-1; D might be TRBD1 (5 bases). Germline V gene data show CDR1 as MNHEY and CDR2 as SVGAGI. The CDR3 loop spans 14 amino acids. V was clipped by 0 bases and J by 10 bases, with 15 bases between them. CDR3 amino acids: CASSYSGLWGGAFF. In DNA form, the CDR3 reads TGTGCCAGCAGTTACTCTGGCCTATGGGGGGGAGCTTTCTTT.

The V gene is TRBV18, the J gene TRBJ1-4; 7 bases fit TRBD1. Germline CDR1 is KGHSH and CDR2 is LQKENI. CDR3 length: 15 amino acids. V trimming: 3 bases; J trimming: 6 bases; junction bases outside the gene matches: 7. The CDR3 DNA reads TGTGCCAGCTCACCTGGTCCGGGACAGTATGAAAAACTGTTTTTT. It is translated as CASSPGPGQYEKLFF.

V usage is TRBV4-1 and J usage is TRBJ2-7; 12 nucleotides align to TRBD2. The CDR3 length is 15 residues. Germline trimming cut 0 bases from V and 4 bases from J; bases unmatched to any gene: 1. Germline V gives CDR1 MGHRA, CDR2 YSYEKL. The chain's CDR3 is CASSQETSGRYEQYF. CDR3 coding DNA: TGCGCCAGCAGCCAAGAGACTAGCGGGAGATACGAGCAGTACTTC.

The CDR3 DNA reads as TGTGCCAGCAGTGAAGGGACATCTTCAGGGGAAGCTTTCTTT. Its translation is CASSEGTSSGEAFF. This chain uses TRBV6-1 with TRBJ1-1, with D perhaps TRBD1 (5 bases). Germline CDR1 reads MNHNS; CDR2 reads SASEGT. Trimming took 1 base from V and 8 from J, leaving 14 bases between them. This CDR3 region has 14 residues.

V is TRBV21-1 and J is TRBJ1-4; TRBD1, as called in the table, went unchecked against the DNA. TRBV21-1 is flagged as a pseudogene. The CDR3 has 14 residues. The CDR3 loop reads CASSKEGGNEKLFF. The DNA of the CDR3 is TGTGCCAGCAGCAAAGAAGGGGGCAATGAAAAACTGTTTTTT.

V usage is TRBV19 and J usage is TRBJ1-1, with 8 bases lining up with TRBD1. Germline loops: CDR1 LNHDA, CDR2 SQIVND (reference sequence). V was clipped by 3 bases and J by 7 bases; unmatched bases: 10. The CDR3 covers 15 residues. Here the CDR3 DNA reads TGTGCCAGTAGTATTCAGGGGGCAAGGGACAGTGAAGCTTTCTTT. Translating gives CASSIQGARDSEAFF.